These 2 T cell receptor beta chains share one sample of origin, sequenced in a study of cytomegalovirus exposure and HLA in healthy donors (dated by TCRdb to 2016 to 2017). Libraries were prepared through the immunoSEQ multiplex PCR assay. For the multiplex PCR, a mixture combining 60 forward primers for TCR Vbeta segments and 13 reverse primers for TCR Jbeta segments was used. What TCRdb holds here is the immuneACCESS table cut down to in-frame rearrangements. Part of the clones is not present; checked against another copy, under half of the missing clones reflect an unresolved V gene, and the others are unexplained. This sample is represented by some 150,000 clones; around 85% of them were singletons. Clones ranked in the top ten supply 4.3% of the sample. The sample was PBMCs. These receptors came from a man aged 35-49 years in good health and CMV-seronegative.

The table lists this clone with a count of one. The CDR3 loop reads CASSFKGVAGYGYTF. CDR3 in DNA: TGTGCCAGCAGCTTTAAAGGAGTAGCTGGCTATGGCTACACCTTC. The V gene is TRBV5-6, the J gene TRBJ1-2; no clear D. V shed 2 bases and J shed 4 bases, with 15 bases lying between them. Looked up from germline, CDR1 is SGHDT and CDR2 is YYEEEE. CDR3 length: 15 amino acids.

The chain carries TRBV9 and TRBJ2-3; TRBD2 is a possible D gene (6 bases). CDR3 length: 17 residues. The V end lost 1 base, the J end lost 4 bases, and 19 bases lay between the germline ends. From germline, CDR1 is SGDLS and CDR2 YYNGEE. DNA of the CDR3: TGTGCCAGCAGCGTATTTCTTGGAGGGGCCAGTTCAGATACGCAGTATTTT. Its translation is CASSVFLGGASSDTQYF.